This T cell receptor beta chain was documented in a study of cytomegalovirus exposure and HLA in healthy donors. Whole-study context: In a later analysis, the roughly 130 validation repertoires were reported to have used the same platform as the approximately 700 first-cohort repertoires. Findings and caveats of the study: Reported performance of the classifier showed diagnosis of cytomegalovirus status with high specificity and sensitivity. According to a subsequent analysis, TCR clusters identified in the first cohort showed a tendency to co-occur across the roughly 110 validation repertoires.

As for this clone: Its target is not known.

This table comes from immunoSEQ multiplex PCR, and its TCRdb copy is limited to in-frame clones, with some not included. The sample records about 95,000 clones, 85% being singletons. The CDR3 loop spans 15 amino acids. Germline V gene data show CDR1 as SNHLY and CDR2 as FYNNEI. V was cut by 9 bases and J by 4 bases, with 19 bases left in between. The receptor was derived from a man younger than 30 in good health and CMV-seropositive. The genes are TRBV2 and TRBJ2-1, with D perhaps TRBD1 (6 bases). The specimen was PBMCs. The chain's CDR3 is CASPSDRAPYNEQFF. The CDR3 coding sequence is TGTGCCAGTCCTTCGGACAGAGCTCCTTACAATGAGCAGTTCTTC. Variable domain in full (rest from reference TRBV2 and TRBJ2-1): EPEVTQTPSHQVTQMGQEVILRCVPISNHLYFYWYRQILGQKVEFLVSFYNNEISEKSEIFDDQFSVERPDGSNFTLKIRSTKLEDSAMYFCASPSDRAPYNEQFFGPGTRLTVL.